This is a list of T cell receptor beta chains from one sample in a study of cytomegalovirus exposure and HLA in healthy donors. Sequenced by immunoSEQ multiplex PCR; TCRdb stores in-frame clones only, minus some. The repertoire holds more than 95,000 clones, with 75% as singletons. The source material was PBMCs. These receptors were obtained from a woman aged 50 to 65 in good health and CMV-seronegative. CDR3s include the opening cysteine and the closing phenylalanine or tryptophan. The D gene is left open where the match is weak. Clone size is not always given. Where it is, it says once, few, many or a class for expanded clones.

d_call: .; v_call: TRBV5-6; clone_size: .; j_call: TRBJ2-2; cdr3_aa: CASSLQDRSTGELFF; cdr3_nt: TGTGCCAGCAGCCTGCAGGACAGATCCACCGGGGAGCTGTTTTTT
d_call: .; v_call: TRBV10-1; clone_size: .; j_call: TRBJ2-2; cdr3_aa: CASSTWADTGELFF; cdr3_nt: TGCGCCAGCAGTACCTGGGCCGACACCGGGGAGCTGTTTTTT
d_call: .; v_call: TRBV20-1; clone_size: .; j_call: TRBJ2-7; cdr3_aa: CSASLDYEQYF; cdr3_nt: TGCAGTGCTAGTTTAGACTACGAGCAGTACTTC
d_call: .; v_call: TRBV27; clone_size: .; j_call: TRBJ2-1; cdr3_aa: CASSLGNSYNEQFF; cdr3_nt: TGTGCCAGCAGTTTGGGCAACTCCTACAATGAGCAGTTCTTC
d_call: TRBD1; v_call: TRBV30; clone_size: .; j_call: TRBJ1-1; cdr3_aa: CAWSGRTGGEAFF; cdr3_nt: TGTGCCTGGAGCGGCAGGACAGGGGGTGAAGCTTTCTTT
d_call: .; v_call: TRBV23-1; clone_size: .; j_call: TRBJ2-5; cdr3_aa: CASSQSGRGETQYF; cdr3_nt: TGCGCCAGCAGTCAATCCGGCAGAGGAGAGACCCAGTACTTC
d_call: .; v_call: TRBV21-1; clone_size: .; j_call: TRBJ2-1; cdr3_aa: CASSKGENRGLSYNEQFF; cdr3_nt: TGTGCCAGCAGCAAGGGGGAGAACAGGGGGTTATCCTACAATGAGCAGTTCTTC
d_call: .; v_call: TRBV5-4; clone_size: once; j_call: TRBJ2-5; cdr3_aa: CASSLYQETQYF; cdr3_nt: TGTGCCAGCAGCCTGTACCAAGAGACCCAGTACTTC
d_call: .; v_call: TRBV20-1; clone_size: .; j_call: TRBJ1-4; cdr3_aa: CSAGRGEKLFF; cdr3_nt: TGCAGTGCTGGTCGAGGAGAAAAACTGTTTTTT
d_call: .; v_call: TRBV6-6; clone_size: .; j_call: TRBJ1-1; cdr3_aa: CASTKGVPEAFF; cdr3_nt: TGTGCCAGCACGAAAGGGGTGCCTGAAGCTTTCTTT
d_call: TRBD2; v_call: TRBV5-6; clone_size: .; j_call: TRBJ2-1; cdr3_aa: CASSPTGLAGRNEQFF; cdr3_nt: TGTGCCAGCAGCCCTACGGGCCTAGCGGGACGCAATGAGCAGTTCTTC
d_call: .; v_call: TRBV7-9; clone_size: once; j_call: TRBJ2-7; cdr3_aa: CAVGGGRAYEQYF; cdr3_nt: TGTGCCGTTGGAGGTGGGCGGGCCTACGAGCAGTACTTC
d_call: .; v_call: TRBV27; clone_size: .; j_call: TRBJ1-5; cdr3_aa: CASSLRPRLDQPQHF; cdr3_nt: TGTGCCAGCAGTCTCCGCCCGCGTTTAGATCAGCCCCAGCATTTT
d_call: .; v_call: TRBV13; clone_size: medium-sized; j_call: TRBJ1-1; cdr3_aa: CASSLAGNLNTEAFF; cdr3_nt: TGTGCCAGCAGCTTAGCAGGGAACCTGAACACTGAAGCTTTCTTT
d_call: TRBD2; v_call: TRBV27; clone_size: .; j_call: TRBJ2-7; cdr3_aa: CASSFFPLGGREGVYEQYF; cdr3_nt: TGTGCCAGCAGTTTTTTTCCCCTCGGAGGGCGGGAGGGCGTTTACGAGCAGTACTTC
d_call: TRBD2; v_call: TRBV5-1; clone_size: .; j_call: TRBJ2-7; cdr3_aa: CASSSGLVPEQYF; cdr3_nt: TGCGCCAGCAGCTCCGGACTAGTTCCGGAACAGTACTTC
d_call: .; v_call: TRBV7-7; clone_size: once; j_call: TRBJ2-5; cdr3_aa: CASSLGAGPQETQYF; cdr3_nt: TGTGCCAGCAGCTTAGGGGCGGGCCCCCAAGAGACCCAGTACTTC
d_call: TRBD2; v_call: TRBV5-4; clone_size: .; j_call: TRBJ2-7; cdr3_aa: CASSLAATSGSYEQYF; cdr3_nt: TGTGCCAGCAGCTTGGCCGCGACTAGCGGGAGCTACGAGCAGTACTTC
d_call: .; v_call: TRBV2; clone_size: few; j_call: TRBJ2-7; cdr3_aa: CASSEMGSSYEQYF; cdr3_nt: TGTGCCAGCAGTGAAATGGGGAGCTCCTACGAGCAGTACTTC
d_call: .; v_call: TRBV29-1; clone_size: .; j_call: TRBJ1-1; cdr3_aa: CSAAARQPNTEAFF; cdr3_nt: TGCAGCGCCGCGGCCCGGCAACCGAACACTGAAGCTTTCTTT
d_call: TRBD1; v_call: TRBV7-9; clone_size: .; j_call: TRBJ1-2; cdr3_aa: CASSLQGANYGYTF; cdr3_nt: TGTGCCAGCAGCCTACAGGGGGCTAACTATGGCTACACCTTC
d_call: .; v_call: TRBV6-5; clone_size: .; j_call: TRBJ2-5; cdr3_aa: CASSYSRPSTSAQYF; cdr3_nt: TGTGCCAGCAGTTACTCCCGACCGTCGACCTCAGCGCAGTACTTC